Below, one T cell receptor beta chain is given with its context. Germline V lookup: CDR1 SGHVS, CDR2 FQNEAQ. After removal of 4 bases from V and 2 bases from J, the junction contained 13 bases not matched to a gene. The CDR3 contains 18 residues. The data derive from a study of blood T cell repertoires in COVID-19. Some clones are missing from TCRdb's copy, which holds only in-frame ones; the method was immunoSEQ multiplex PCR. Here the sample spans 150,000 to 200,000 clones, approximately 87% being singletons. Sequenced input: peripheral blood. This chain uses TRBV7-8 with TRBJ2-3; 9 bases line up with TRBD2. This clonotype was sampled from a woman in her seventies with acute or convalescent COVID-19. The CDR3 DNA reads as TGTGCCAGCAGCTCCCGTCGGAGGCTAGCGGGGAACACAGATACGCAGTATTTT. Residues: CASSSRRRLAGNTDTQYF.